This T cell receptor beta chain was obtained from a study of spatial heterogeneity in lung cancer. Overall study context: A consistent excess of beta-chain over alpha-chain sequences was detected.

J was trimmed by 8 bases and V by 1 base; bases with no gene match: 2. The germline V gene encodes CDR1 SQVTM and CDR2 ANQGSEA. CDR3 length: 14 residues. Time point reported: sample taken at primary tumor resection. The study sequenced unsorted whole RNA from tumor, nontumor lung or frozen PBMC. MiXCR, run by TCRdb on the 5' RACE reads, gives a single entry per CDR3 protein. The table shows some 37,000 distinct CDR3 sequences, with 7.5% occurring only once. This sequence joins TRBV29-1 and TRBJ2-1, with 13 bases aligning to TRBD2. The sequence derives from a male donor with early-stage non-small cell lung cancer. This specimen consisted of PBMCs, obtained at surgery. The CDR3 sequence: CSVEGLAGGDEQFF. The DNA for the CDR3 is TGCAGCGTTGAAGGACTAGCGGGGGGAGATGAGCAGTTCTTC.